The 13 T cell receptor beta chains in this list originate from one sample, sequenced in a study of control samples from healthy donors and cancer patients. Only in-frame clones appear in the TCRdb table, and some are missing; sequencing was by immunoSEQ multiplex PCR. The sample has tens of thousands of clones; 91% are singletons. The sequenced material came from blood. All receptors come from a man aged 50-59 years in good health.

The chain uses TRBV19 and TRBJ2-2, with D unclear. V was shortened by 11 bases and J by 4 bases, with 17 bases between the two germline ends. Germline-derived CDR1 and CDR2 are LNHDA and SQIVND (reference sequence). This CDR3 is built from 14 residues. The CDR3 loop reads CAASAAFSTGELFF. Written as DNA, the CDR3 is TGTGCCGCCTCGGCTGCCTTCAGCACCGGGGAGCTGTTTTTT.

This clone was counted once. The chain couples TRBV29-1 to TRBJ1-1; D uncertain. Germline values: CDR1 SQVTM, CDR2 ANQGSEA. The CDR3 has 14 amino acids. The germline V and J ends were trimmed by 1 base and 0 bases, with 9 bases remaining between them. This CDR3 reads CSVEAGRLNTEAFF. Written as DNA, the CDR3 is TGCAGCGTTGAAGCCGGCAGACTGAACACTGAAGCTTTCTTT.

Concerning this clone: At the DNA level, this CDR3 is encoded by other sequences in the same sample as well. The V call is TRBV3-1 (or the pseudogene TRBV3-2), the J call TRBJ1-3; D is unresolved. Germline V gives CDR1 LGHDT, CDR2 YNNKEL (reference sequence). V shed 1 base and J shed 4 bases, with 5 bases lying between them. This CDR3 comprises 13 residues. In DNA, the CDR3 is TGTGCCAGCAGCCAAGGACGGGGAAACACCATATATTTT. It codes for CASSQGRGNTIYF.

The CDR3 sequence: CASSPVLILQEDYGYTF. The DNA of the CDR3 is TGCGCCAGCAGTCCCGTTCTCATCCTACAGGAGGACTATGGCTACACCTTC. V is TRBV10-2 and J is TRBJ1-2, with D perhaps TRBD1 (5 bases). Trimming removed 5 bases from V and 3 bases from J, with 22 bases in between. The CDR3 has 17 residues. Germline CDR1 is WSHSY and CDR2 is SAAADI.

The chain joins TRBV9 to TRBJ1-6; no reliable D call. The CDR3 is made up of 14 amino acids. The germline V and J ends were trimmed by 3 bases and 0 bases, with 4 bases remaining between them. Germline loops: CDR1 SGDLS, CDR2 YYNGEE. CDR3 sequence (DNA): TGTGCCAGCAGCGGGGGCTCCTATAATTCACCCCTCCACTTT. It specifies CASSGGSYNSPLHF.

This sequence joins TRBV3-1 (or the pseudogene TRBV3-2) and TRBJ2-2; maybe TRBD2 (6 bases). The CDR3 is 13 residues long. Germline V gene sequence: CDR1 LGHDT, CDR2 YNNKEL (reference sequence). The ends were cut back, 5 bases at V and 5 bases at J, with 9 bases in the middle. CDR3 region: CASSGTRTGELFF. CDR3 DNA: TGTGCCAGCAGCGGGACTCGGACCGGGGAGCTGTTTTTT.

This chain uses TRBV19 with TRBJ1-3; possibly TRBD1 for D (6 bases). This CDR3 contains 16 residues. V was clipped by 6 bases and J by 0 bases, with 15 bases between them. The germline V gene encodes CDR1 LNHDA and CDR2 SQIVND (reference sequence). This chain's CDR3 is CASSKDSSYSGNTIYF. For the CDR3, the DNA is TGTGCCAGTAGCAAGGACAGCTCTTACTCTGGAAACACCATATATTTT.

V gene TRBV5-1 combines with J gene TRBJ1-4; TRBD1 might be the D (6 bases). Deletions cut 4 bases from V and 0 bases from J, with 13 bases between. The CDR3 is 16 residues long. Germline V gene lookup returns CDR1 SGHRS and CDR2 YFSETQ. CDR3 in DNA: TGCGCCAGCAGCGACGCGCCAGGGGCAACTAATGAAAAACTGTTTTTT. Amino acid sequence: CASSDAPGATNEKLFF.

The rearrangement joins TRBV4-1 to TRBJ2-1, with 8 bases that match TRBD2. The CDR3 totals 17 residues. After removal of 4 bases from V and 1 base from J, the junction contained 9 bases not matched to a gene. Germline values: CDR1 MGHRA, CDR2 YSYEKL. The CDR3 DNA is TGCGCCAGCAGCCTAGGCGGGGGGAGGAGATCCTACAATGAGCAGTTCTTC. This gives the protein CASSLGGGRRSYNEQFF.

The chain links TRBV2 to TRBJ1-1; the match to TRBD1 covers 8 bases. J lost 7 bases, V lost 7 bases, and 11 bases had no gene match. Germline CDR1 reads SNHLY; CDR2 reads FYNNEI. The CDR3 runs to 14 residues. The CDR3 coding sequence is TGTGCCAGCACCGACTCGACAGGGGAGTATGAAGCTTTCTTT. Translation: CASTDSTGEYEAFF.

The CDR3 DNA sequence: TGCGCCAGCAGCCCGGGAAACAGGGGGCTGGGATATGGCTACACCTTC. Amino acid sequence: CASSPGNRGLGYGYTF. This chain connects TRBV5-1 to TRBJ1-2, with 9 bases that match TRBD1. The germline V gene encodes CDR1 SGHRS and CDR2 YFSETQ. V was clipped by 4 bases and J by 5 bases; unmatched bases: 12. This CDR3 is 16 amino acids long.

The CDR3 DNA follows: TGTGCCAGCAGTCCTAGAAGAAGGGAGAGTCCCATAAATTCACCCCTCCACTTT. Translating gives CASSPRRRESPINSPLHF. This chain links TRBV27 with TRBJ1-6; D is ambiguous. The CDR3 is 18 residues long. V was cut by 5 bases and J by 7 bases, with 24 bases left in between. From germline, CDR1 is MNHEY and CDR2 SMNVEV (reference sequence).

The chain joins TRBV4-1 to TRBJ1-4; D unresolved. Deletions cut 2 bases from V and 5 bases from J, with 18 bases between. Germline V CDR1 and CDR2: MGHRA, YSYEKL. The CDR3 has 17 amino acids. The CDR3: CASSQQHGGAFNEKLFF. The CDR3 coding sequence is TGCGCCAGCAGCCAACAACATGGAGGAGCCTTCAATGAAAAACTGTTTTTT.